This T cell receptor beta chain appears in the sequencing data of a study of shared clonotypes between healthy human individuals. Details on this clone: No antigen is known for it.

Findings and limits, study-wide: Shared clonotypes across all four donors exceeded non-shared ones in generation probability.

Germline V CDR1 and CDR2: SGHTA, FQGTGA. Trimming pared 2 bases from V and 3 bases from J, leaving 14 bases between. CDR3 size: 15 residues. TCRdb's copy holds only in-frame clones and misses some; the assay was immunoSEQ multiplex PCR. The sample includes approximately 2,300,000 clones, around 90% of them seen just once. The V gene is TRBV7-3, the J gene TRBJ2-7, with TRBD2 as a possible D gene (6 bases). Specimen: naive CD4+ T cells from PBMCs. Subset defined: CD45RA+ positively selected. The receptor was isolated from a man between 18 and 35 years old in good health. Some clones in this sample may be carry-over from other donors' samples. CDR3 nucleotide sequence: TGTGCCAGCAGCTTATCCGGGGACTCCCTCTACGAGCAGTACTTC. Protein product: CASSLSGDSLYEQYF.